Listed here are 32 T cell receptor beta chains from one sample, sequenced in a study of blood T cells in healthy people across ages. For the second PCR, which ran for about 6 to 12 cycles, a sample-barcoded 5' primer and a J-beta primer mix were used. TCRdb re-called the 5' RACE reads through MiXCR, storing one row per CDR3 protein. The sample includes approximately 1,000,000 distinct CDR3 sequences, less than 50% seen only once; the top ten take 18%. The sample was blood. These receptors were collected from a woman aged 60-75 years in good health.

The gene calls are TRBV27 and TRBJ2-7; D may match TRBD1 or TRBD2 (5 bases each). The CDR3 sequence is 13 residues long. V was clipped by 6 bases and J by 0 bases, with 9 bases between them. Germline V lookup: CDR1 MNHEY, CDR2 SMNVEV (reference sequence). The CDR3 nucleotides read TGTGCCAGCAGCAAGGGGAGCTCCTACGAGCAGTACTTC. Its translation is CASSKGSSYEQYF.

The rearrangement joins TRBV7-8 to TRBJ2-7; no definite D call. This CDR3 spans 12 amino acids. V lost 1 base and J lost 7, with 8 bases in between. Germline V gives CDR1 SGHVS, CDR2 FQNEAQ. CDR3 loop: CASSLVRREQYF. In DNA form, the CDR3 reads TGTGCCAGCAGCTTAGTACGGAGAGAGCAGTACTTC. The full variable domain, its missing parts supplied by reference TRBV7-8 and TRBJ2-7, is GAGVSQSPRYKVAKRGQDVALRCDPISGHVSLFWYQQALGQGPEFLTYFQNEAQLDKSGLPSDRFFAERPEGSVSTLKIQRTQQEDSAVYLCASSLVRREQYFGPGTRLTVT.

The sample holds a few counts of this clonotype. The V gene is TRBV3-1, the J gene TRBJ2-2; the D is unclear. This CDR3 comprises 13 residues. The V end lost 3 bases, the J end lost 5 bases, and 7 bases lay between the germline ends. Germline V gives CDR1 LGHDT, CDR2 YNNKEL (reference sequence). DNA for the CDR3: TGTGCCAGCAGCCACCTTAGAACCGGGGAGCTGTTTTTT. Encoded protein: CASSHLRTGELFF.

The chain is built from TRBV9 and TRBJ2-5, with a tentative D call TRBD1 (6 bases). The J call may be mistaken, given a closer DNA end match to TRBJ2-7. The CDR3 covers 15 residues. Germline CDR1 and CDR2: SGDLS and YYNGEE. CDR3 sequence: CASSPRTVPSYEQYF. In DNA, the CDR3 is TGTGCCAGCAGCCCTAGGACAGTTCCGAGTTACGAGCAGTACTTC.

The chain carries TRBV29-1 and TRBJ2-1; TRBD1 matches at 11 bases. V lost 3 bases to trimming and J lost 12 bases; unmatched junction nucleotides: 10. The CDR3 is made up of 14 amino acids. Looked up from germline, CDR1 is SQVTM and CDR2 is ANQGSEA. CDR3 coding DNA: TGCAGCGTTGAGGGGGACAGGGGGGCTCGGGGGCAGTTCTTC. Protein product: CSVEGDRGARGQFF.

The rearrangement uses TRBV27 and TRBJ2-3, with D perhaps TRBD2 (6 bases). CDR1 is MNHEY, CDR2 SMNVEV, per germline (reference sequence). With 7 bases removed from V and 6 bases from J, the gap between germline ends came to 17 bases. The CDR3 spans 14 residues. The CDR3 sequence: CASTSGARMDTQYF. The CDR3 nucleotides are TGTGCCAGCACCTCGGGAGCCAGGATGGATACGCAGTATTTT.

The chain uses TRBV12-3 or TRBV12-4 and TRBJ2-1, with D possibly being TRBD1 or TRBD2 (5 bases each). CDR3 length: 15 amino acids. V dropped 7 bases and J dropped 7 bases, with 20 bases sitting between them. The CDR3 sequence is CASIPGAMGLNEQFF. The CDR3 region has the DNA TGTGCCAGCATCCCCGGGGCAATGGGTTTGAATGAGCAGTTCTTC.

The CDR3: CASSQAGDGDEQFF. CDR3 DNA: TGTGCCAGCAGTCAAGCGGGGGACGGCGATGAGCAGTTCTTC. V usage is TRBV6-2 or TRBV6-3 and J usage is TRBJ2-1; 8 nucleotides line up with TRBD2. The junction had 8 bases not matched to a gene; V was cut back by 5 bases and J by 8 bases. Germline CDR1 is MNHEY and CDR2 is SVGEGT. The CDR3 sequence is 14 residues long.

The chain links TRBV7-9 to TRBJ2-3; the match to TRBD2 covers 13 bases. V lost 5 bases to trimming and J lost 3 bases; unmatched junction nucleotides: 5. CDR1 is SEHNR and CDR2 is FQNEAQ in the germline V gene (reference sequence). The CDR3 has 16 amino acids. The CDR3 DNA reads as TGTGCCAGCAGCGCCGGACTAGCGGGAGAAACAGATACGCAGTATTTT. Encoded protein: CASSAGLAGETDTQYF.

Worth noting for this clonotype: Because the CDR3's place on the DNA is in doubt, the DNA is left out and the CDR3 is given as listed by TCRdb. V usage is TRBV6-1 and J usage is TRBJ2-7; the table's D call TRBD2 went unverified against the DNA. The CDR3 is 21 residues long, counting both termini. Germline V lookup: CDR1 MNHNS, CDR2 SASEGT. This chain's CDR3 is CASSFYICSASGTSGSHEQYF.

This clonotype was detected many times. The V and J genes are TRBV5-1 and TRBJ2-3; 10 bases are a match to TRBD2. Germline lookup yields CDR1 SGHRS and CDR2 YFSETQ. J lost 4 bases, V lost 3 bases, and 8 bases had no gene match. There are 16 residues in the CDR3. DNA of the CDR3: TGCGCCAGCAGCTCGCTAGCGGGAGCAGGCCCAGATACGCAGTATTTT. Translation: CASSSLAGAGPDTQYF. The whole variable domain, filled in from reference TRBV5-1 and TRBJ2-3, reads KAGVTQTPRYLIKTRGQQVTLSCSPISGHRSVSWYQQTPGQGLQFLFEYFSETQRNKGNFPGRFSGRQFSNSRSEMNVSTLELGDSALYLCASSSLAGAGPDTQYFGPGTRLTVL.

The chain recombines TRBV29-1 with TRBJ2-3, with D maybe TRBD1 (6 bases). Germline V lookup: CDR1 SQVTM, CDR2 ANQGSEA. V shed 4 bases and J shed 9 bases, with 14 bases lying between them. The CDR3 has 12 residues. The CDR3 DNA reads TGCAGCGTTGGTAGGGACACAGGGACGCAGTATTTT. Amino acids: CSVGRDTGTQYF.

The chain employs TRBV6-1 and TRBJ2-3, with D perhaps matching TRBD1 or TRBD2 (6 bases each). Germline loops: CDR1 MNHNS, CDR2 SASEGT. The CDR3 loop spans 13 amino acids. V lost 2 bases and J 8 bases, leaving 11 bases between the germline ends. CDR3 protein: CASSEIEGGTQYF. The CDR3 DNA follows: TGTGCCAGCAGTGAAATAGAGGGGGGTACGCAGTATTTT.

The rearrangement joins TRBV3-1 to TRBJ2-7, with D perhaps TRBD1 (6 bases). The CDR3 loop spans 14 amino acids. V was cut by 2 bases and J by 8 bases, with 16 bases left in between. Germline-derived CDR1 and CDR2 are LGHDT and YNNKEL (reference sequence). The DNA of the CDR3 is TGTGCCAGCAGCCAAAGCCCAGGGGACGCCAAGCAGTACTTC. This gives the protein CASSQSPGDAKQYF.

This clonotype was counted between two and nine times. The chain couples TRBV5-1 to TRBJ2-1, with TRBD2 identical over 8 bases. CDR1 and CDR2 (germline): SGHRS, YFSETQ. The CDR3 has 17 residues. The J segment lost 8 bases and the V segment lost 4 bases, leaving 17 bases of the junction unmatched. Written as DNA, the CDR3 is TGCGCCAGCAGCGGTGAGGATTCGGGAGGGCCCCGGTATGAGCAGTTCTTC. Its protein is CASSGEDSGGPRYEQFF.

This chain links TRBV11-3 with TRBJ1-1, with D perhaps TRBD1 (5 bases). V lost 5 bases and J lost 1, with 26 bases in between. The CDR3 runs 19 residues. Germline V CDR1 and CDR2: SGHNT, YENEEA. The CDR3: CASSPEPDPRRQGNTEAFF. The DNA for the CDR3 is TGTGCCAGCAGCCCCGAGCCGGACCCGAGACGGCAGGGGAACACTGAAGCTTTCTTT.

The CDR3 spells CSANSGHTYEQYF. The CDR3 DNA reads as TGCAGTGCAAACAGCGGGCATACGTACGAGCAGTACTTC. The J gene is TRBJ2-7, the V gene TRBV20-1; perhaps TRBD2 as D (6 bases). CDR3 length: 13 residues. CDR1 DFQATT and CDR2 SNEGSKA come from the germline V gene (reference sequence). V was cut by 6 bases and J by 4 bases, with 16 bases left in between.

The V gene is TRBV6-5, the J gene TRBJ2-2; TRBD1 aligns across 7 bases. This CDR3 has 14 residues. V was pared by 6 bases and J by 6 bases, with 7 bases of the junction left unmatched. Germline V gene data show CDR1 as MNHEY and CDR2 as SVGAGI. The DNA of the CDR3 is TGTGCCAGCAGCTCCGTAGGGGGCTCCGGGGAGCTGTTTTTT. Translating gives CASSSVGGSGELFF.

The rearrangement uses TRBV29-1 and TRBJ1-6, with D possibly being TRBD1 (6 bases). V was cut by 7 bases and J by 10 bases, with 17 bases left in between. Germline CDR1 is SQVTM and CDR2 is ANQGSEA. The CDR3 length is 13 residues. CDR3 in DNA: TGCAGCGCGGGGGGGCAGTCGGGATCACCCCTCCACTTT. This codes for CSAGGQSGSPLHF.

A few counts support this clonotype. The rearrangement uses TRBV20-1 and TRBJ2-7; 7 bases agree with TRBD1. There are 13 residues in the CDR3. V trimming: 0 bases; J trimming: 6 bases; junction bases outside the gene matches: 5. From germline, CDR1 is DFQATT and CDR2 SNEGSKA (reference sequence). The CDR3 DNA follows: TGCAGTGCTAGAGATAAAGGGGGCGCCGAGCAGTACTTC. Amino acid sequence: CSARDKGGAEQYF.

The chain combines TRBV20-1 with TRBJ2-7; 7 bases are shared with TRBD2. J was trimmed by 3 bases and V by 6 bases; bases with no gene match: 11. CDR1 DFQATT and CDR2 SNEGSKA come from the germline V gene (reference sequence). This CDR3 region has 14 residues. CDR3 loop: CSARTIRDYYEQYF. The CDR3, as DNA: TGCAGTGCACGGACCATCCGGGACTACTACGAGCAGTACTTC.

J is TRBJ2-1 and V is TRBV12-3 or TRBV12-4; 10 bases fit TRBD2. The CDR3 extends over 14 amino acids. Trimming removed 4 bases from V and 9 bases from J; junction bases left unmatched: 6. This CDR3 is CASSSSGRGGEQFF. CDR3 bases: TGTGCCAGCAGTTCTAGCGGGAGAGGGGGTGAGCAGTTCTTC.

The chain recombines TRBV12-3 or TRBV12-4 with TRBJ2-7; 8 bases match TRBD1. The junction had 8 bases not matched to a gene; V was cut back by 4 bases and J by 3 bases. The CDR3 contains 15 residues. The CDR3 protein is CASSSARGTGYEQYF. In nucleotides, the CDR3 is TGTGCCAGCAGTTCCGCCAGGGGGACAGGCTACGAGCAGTACTTC.

The genes are TRBV9 and TRBJ2-3; 8 bases are a match to TRBD2. J gave up 4 bases and V 3 bases, and 7 bases lay outside the gene matches. The CDR3 loop spans 15 amino acids. CDR1 is SGDLS, CDR2 YYNGEE, per germline. DNA of the CDR3: TGTGCCAGCAGCGCCGGGGGGACTAGTTCAGATACGCAGTATTTT. It specifies CASSAGGTSSDTQYF. The variable domain in full, with the rest retrieved from reference TRBV9 and TRBJ2-3, is DSGVTQTPKHLITATGQRVTLRCSPRSGDLSVYWYQQSLDQGLQFLIQYYNGEERAKGNILERFSAQQFPDLHSELNLSSLELGDSALYFCASSAGGTSSDTQYFGPGTRLTVL.

As for this clonotype: One end of the junction fails to match germline, which may point to a read error. The J gene is TRBJ2-1, the V gene TRBV3-1; D possibly corresponds to TRBD2 (6 bases). With the DNA end fitting TRBJ2-7 better, the J assignment may be wrong. CDR1 LGHDT and CDR2 YNNKEL come from the germline V gene (reference sequence). The CDR3 is 16 residues long. The chain's CDR3 is CASSQERGITYNEQYF. DNA of the CDR3: TGTGCTAGCAGCCAAGAGCGCGGGATTACCTACAATGAGCAGTACTTC.

A single count supports this clonotype. J is TRBJ2-7 and V is TRBV7-9; 8 bases are shared with TRBD2. Looked up from germline, CDR1 is SEHNR and CDR2 is FQNEAQ (reference sequence). V shed 5 bases, J shed 6 bases, and the junction held 9 bases outside the gene matches. The CDR3 length is 14 residues. The CDR3 protein is CASSPEGLAGEQYF. The DNA of the CDR3 is TGTGCCAGCAGCCCAGAGGGGCTAGCGGGCGAGCAGTACTTC.

The chain uses TRBV9 and TRBJ2-1; D might be TRBD1 (6 bases). The CDR3 runs 15 residues. Deletions cut 4 bases from V and 7 bases from J, with 18 bases between. The V gene's germline CDR1 is SGDLS and CDR2 YYNGEE. The CDR3: CASSPGTLGRNEQFF. DNA for the CDR3: TGTGCCAGCAGCCCCGGGACACTCGGAAGGAATGAGCAGTTCTTC.

This clonotype appeared a few times. The V call is TRBV29-1, the J call TRBJ2-3, with D tentatively TRBD1 (6 bases). V lost 6 bases, J lost 2 bases, and 12 bases lay in between. The germline V gene encodes CDR1 SQVTM and CDR2 ANQGSEA. The CDR3 has 13 residues. The CDR3 DNA sequence: TGCAGCGTCCCGGGACACATCACAGATACGCAGTATTTT. Protein product: CSVPGHITDTQYF.

The chain uses TRBV2 and TRBJ2-3, with 10 bases matching TRBD1. V lost 6 bases to trimming and J lost 4 bases; unmatched junction nucleotides: 7. The CDR3 extends over 15 amino acids. Per germline, CDR1 SNHLY and CDR2 FYNNEI. The CDR3, as DNA: TGTGCCAGCAGGGGACAGGGGCAATTGGCAGATACGCAGTATTTT. Protein sequence: CASRGQGQLADTQYF. Drawing the rest from reference TRBV2 and TRBJ2-3, the complete variable domain is EPEVTQTPSHQVTQMGQEVILRCVPISNHLYFYWYRQILGQKVEFLVSFYNNEISEKSEIFDDQFSVERPDGSNFTLKIRSTKLEDSAMYFCASRGQGQLADTQYFGPGTRLTVL.

This chain links TRBV12-3 or TRBV12-4 with TRBJ2-1; D may correspond to TRBD1 or TRBD2 (6 bases each). The length of the CDR3 is 14 residues. The V end lost 8 bases, the J end lost 7 bases, and 18 bases lay between the germline ends. The chain's CDR3 is CASWGERGLNEQFF. The CDR3 DNA sequence: TGTGCCAGCTGGGGGGAGAGGGGGTTGAATGAGCAGTTCTTC.

The gene calls are TRBV29-1 and TRBJ2-7; 7 bases fit TRBD1. This CDR3 contains 13 residues. Germline trimming cut 4 bases from V and 2 bases from J; bases unmatched to any gene: 5. CDR1 and CDR2 from the germline V gene are SQVTM and ANQGSEA. CDR3 sequence: CSVAGGITYEQYF. The CDR3 DNA reads as TGCAGCGTTGCAGGGGGAATAACCTACGAGCAGTACTTC.

The chain combines TRBV29-1 with TRBJ1-4; D is ambiguous. V lost 7 bases, J lost 6 bases, and 15 bases lay in between. The CDR3 totals 13 residues. Germline V lookup: CDR1 SQVTM, CDR2 ANQGSEA. CDR3 bases: TGCAGCGGACTTCGCCAGAGAGATGAAAAACTGTTTTTT. Translation: CSGLRQRDEKLFF.